This T cell receptor beta chain was captured in a study of spatial heterogeneity in lung cancer (dated by TCRdb to 2018 to 2020). Study-level background: More beta-chain than alpha-chain transcripts were consistently detected, likely reflecting higher beta-chain transcript abundance. Both alpha and beta chains were TCR-sequenced in hundreds of tumor regions, around 65 matched nontumor lung samples and around 50 PBMC samples obtained at surgery. TCR alpha and beta repertoires were quantitatively compared across multiple tumor regions, matched nontumor lung and blood in non-small cell lung cancer. In the raw uncorrected reads, each unique combination of TCR and UMI appeared on average more than ten times. In tumor regions, TCR transcript counts showed a strong correlation with a T cell transcriptional module score derived from matched bulk RNA-seq. The study linked features of the TCR repertoire to counts of nonsynonymous mutations, which were determined by whole-exome sequencing of tumor tissue. What the authors observed across the whole study: The tumor nonsynonymous mutation count correlated with the number of expanded alpha and beta TCRs within the tumor. TCR-seq coverage of tumor T cells was estimated at only approximately 7% for alpha chains and 13% for beta chains. Additional single-cell paired TCR alpha and beta sequencing was considered necessary to confirm, at a functional level, the hypothesis that regional TCRs recognize regional mutations. The count of ubiquitous expanded TCRs correlated with the count of ubiquitous nonsynonymous mutations, and the count of regional expanded TCRs correlated with the count of regional nonsynonymous mutations.

Many counts were recorded for this clonotype. It lacks a known antigen. Base qualities are not at hand, and no much larger clone is one base apart. This beta chain is an off-target read within a library intended for alpha chains, so its frequency means little. Libraries came from 5' RACE. The sequencer listed for this sample is NextSeq 500. To allow correction of PCR and sequencing errors, the TCR library protocol tagged every TCR cDNA molecule with a unique molecular identifier. Per the source publication's procedure: TCR identification, UMI-based error correction and CDR3 extraction were all carried out with Decombinator tools. TCRs above a frequency of 2 per 1,000, corresponding to the top 1% of the tumor frequency distribution, were defined as expanded. Expanded tumor TCRs were classed as regional if statistically deemed absent (corrected P<0.05) from at least one tumor region, otherwise ubiquitous. Renyi diversity was calculated using the R vegan package after each repertoire was subsampled 100 times to 5,000 TCRs. CDR3 similarity networks were built from amino acid triplet string-kernel similarity, with CDR3s being connected when pairwise similarity was above 0.82. Using fastp trimming at Q25 and MiXCR clonotype assembly, TCRdb reanalyzed the public sequencing data and kept in-frame beta chains. Identical CDR3 protein sequences are pooled into one entry, listed with their most common genes and DNA. TCRdb's processing, not the authors', yielded these V and J calls. The sample includes about 18,000 distinct CDR3 sequences, with roughly a tenth observed a single time. The ten biggest clones cover roughly 22% of the sample.

The label giving this sample's time point can be read as: sample taken at primary tumor resection. Donors were around 71 patients with early-stage, untreated non-small cell lung cancer from the lung TRACERx cohort. Without any cell sorting, TCR sequencing was performed on whole RNA extracted either from tumor and nontumor lung tissue or from cryopreserved PBMC samples. A patient was chosen for TCR sequencing only when enough RNA was available from at least two tumor regions. Tumor and adjacent nontumor lung specimens were reviewed by a lung pathologist before selection. Between the V and J ends, shortened by 2 bases and 8 bases respectively, the junction contains 13 bases. Including the terminal cysteine and phenylalanine, the CDR3 comprises 13 residues. Of all the DNA, just the CDR3 is kept, 39 bases in frame from base 1. The germline V gene yields SGHRS for CDR1 and YFSETQ for CDR2.

Sequenced material: lung tumor tissue, taken at surgery. The TCR comes from a female donor with early-stage non-small cell lung cancer. This receptor chain uses TRBV5-1 and TRBJ1-1; 5 matching bases give a weak D call of TRBD1. The nucleotide sequence reads TGCGCCAGCAGCTTAAGAAGGGACTTAGAAGCTTTCTTT. Translation gives CASSLRRDLEAFF.